This T cell receptor (beta chain) was sequenced for a study of regulatory T cells in long-lasting Graves disease. Study observations and caveats: New patients shared around 1,000 public clonotypes, and persistent patients shared more, with under 3,500.

The CDR3 loop spans 13 amino acids. In germline, CDR1 is DFQATT, CDR2 SNEGSKA (reference sequence). The junction had 3 bases not matched to a gene; V was cut back by 5 bases and J by 5 bases. In regard to this clonotype: Its antigen is currently unknown.

Time point meaning: newly diagnosed GD, antithyroid drugs for less than 3 months. TCR sequences were obtained from RNA taken from PBMCs. Combining iRepertoire HTBI primers with Arm-PCR of CDR3 regions, the authors built TCR beta libraries. How the authors handled the data: Sample data revealed under 75 TRBV and over twelve TRBJ segments. TCRdb processed the multiplex PCR reads anew with MiXCR; each CDR3 protein has one entry. Clone size and V and J calls follow TCRdb, not the original study. The sample lists roughly 380,000 distinct CDR3 sequences, approximately 16% occurring once. In addition, the sample was reused for a study of T cells in Graves' hyperthyroidism and ophthalmopathy. That work contributes: No progression to ophthalmopathy during 18 months of follow-up defined stable disease. During a first-round RT-PCR of the TCR CDR3, the HTBI primer set was used.

This clonotype originated in a man in his forties or fifties with Graves disease. The input for sequencing was peripheral blood mononuclear cells (PBMCs), taken at new diagnosis, from a patient treated with antithyroid drugs. The chain combines TRBV20-1 with TRBJ2-5; 12 bases align to TRBD2. CDR3 sequence reads: CSARTSGVETQYF. The CDR3 nucleotides are TGCAGTGCTCGGACTAGCGGGGTTGAGACCCAGTACTTC.